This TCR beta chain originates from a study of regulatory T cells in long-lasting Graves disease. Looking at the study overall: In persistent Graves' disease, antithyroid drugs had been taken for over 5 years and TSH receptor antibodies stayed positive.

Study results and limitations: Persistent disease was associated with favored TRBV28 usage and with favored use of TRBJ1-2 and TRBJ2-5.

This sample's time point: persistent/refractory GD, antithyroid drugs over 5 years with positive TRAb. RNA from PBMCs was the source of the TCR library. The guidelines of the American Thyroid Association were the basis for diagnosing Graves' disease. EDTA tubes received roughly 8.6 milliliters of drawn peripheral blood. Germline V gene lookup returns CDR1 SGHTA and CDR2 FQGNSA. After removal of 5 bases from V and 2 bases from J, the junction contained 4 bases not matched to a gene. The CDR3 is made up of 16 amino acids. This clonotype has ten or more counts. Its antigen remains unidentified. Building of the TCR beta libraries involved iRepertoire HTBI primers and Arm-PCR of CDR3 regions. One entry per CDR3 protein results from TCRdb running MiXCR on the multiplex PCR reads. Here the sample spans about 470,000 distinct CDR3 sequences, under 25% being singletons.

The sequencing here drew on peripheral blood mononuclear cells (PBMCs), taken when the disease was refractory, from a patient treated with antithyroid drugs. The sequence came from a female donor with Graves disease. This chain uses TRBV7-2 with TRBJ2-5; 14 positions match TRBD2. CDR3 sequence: CASSRGTSGSQETQYF. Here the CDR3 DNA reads TGTGCCAGCAGCCGAGGGACTAGCGGGAGTCAAGAGACCCAGTACTTC.